A selection of T cell receptor beta chains follows, all from one sample in a study of beta chain features in type 1 diabetes. Repertoires were generated with immunoSEQ multiplex PCR, while TCRdb's copy carries only in-frame clones and drops some. The sample includes about 150,000 clones, approximately 10% of them seen just once. Sequenced: central memory CD4+ T cells from blood. These receptors originate from a man aged 18 to 29 in good health. Each CDR3 is given with its conserved first and last residue. Each record gives: V gene, J gene, CDR3 length, clone size, D gene, CDR3 protein, CDR3 DNA. The D gene is left open where the match is weak. Clone size is not always given. Where it is, it says once, few, many or a class for expanded clones.

TRBV9,TRBJ2-3,16,few,TRBD2,CASSPGTSGNTDTQYF,TGTGCCAGCAGCCCGGGGACTAGCGGGAACACAGATACGCAGTATTTT
TRBV7-9,TRBJ1-1,15,-,-,CASSPVEVWGTEAFF,TGTGCCAGCAGCCCGGTCGAGGTCTGGGGCACTGAAGCTTTCTTT
TRBV29-1,TRBJ2-7,14,-,-,CSVEARRGTREQYF,TGCAGCGTTGAGGCAAGGAGGGGAACTAGGGAGCAGTACTTC
TRBV1,TRBJ2-6,14,few,-,CTSSQDSGANVLTF,TGCACCAGCAGCCAAGATTCTGGGGCCAACGTCCTGACTTTC
TRBV7-9,TRBJ1-6,13,few,-,CASNRELDSPLHF,TGCGCCAGCAACAGGGAATTAGATTCACCCCTCCACTTT
TRBV5-6,TRBJ2-6,16,few,-,CASSFLTGTGANVLTF,TGTGCCAGCAGCTTTTTAACGGGGACTGGGGCCAACGTCCTGACTTTC
TRBV7-9,TRBJ2-7,11,-,-,CASSLVEGQYF,TGTGCCAGCAGCTTGGTGGAGGGGCAGTACTTC
TRBV9,TRBJ1-3,14,few,-,CASSPPGLGNTIYF,TGTGCCAGCAGCCCTCCAGGGTTGGGGAACACCATATATTTT
TRBV9,TRBJ2-5,16,few,-,CASSVEGDGLGETQYF,TGTGCCAGCAGCGTAGAGGGGGACGGCCTCGGGGAGACCCAGTACTTC
TRBV5-1,TRBJ1-6,12,-,-,CASSTDNSPLHF,TGCGCCAGCAGCACGGATAATTCACCCCTCCACTTT
TRBV5-1,TRBJ2-7,13,-,-,CASSRGLVYEQYF,TGCGCCAGCAGCCGGGGGCTAGTCTACGAGCAGTACTTC
TRBV4-2,TRBJ2-3,13,-,TRBD1,CASSEGATDTQYF,TGTGCCAGCAGTGAGGGGGCCACAGATACGCAGTATTTT
TRBV7-2,TRBJ1-2,16,few,TRBD1,CASSPSGTGANYGYTF,TGTGCCAGCAGCCCCTCCGGGACAGGGGCTAACTATGGCTACACCTTC
TRBV28,TRBJ2-5,14,-,-,CASGSRLVLETQYF,TGTGCCAGCGGATCTAGACTAGTGTTGGAGACCCAGTACTTC
TRBV11-2,TRBJ2-7,14,few,TRBD1,CASSLRQGAVEQYF,TGTGCCAGCAGCCTAAGACAGGGGGCTGTCGAGCAGTACTTC
TRBV13,TRBJ1-2,12,many,-,CASSFTAPGYTF,TGTGCCAGCAGCTTTACCGCCCCTGGCTACACCTTC
TRBV7-9,TRBJ1-1,13,few,-,CASSLVSSTEAFF,TGTGCCAGCAGCTTAGTTTCGAGCACTGAAGCTTTCTTT
TRBV10-3,TRBJ2-1,12,many,TRBD2,CAMGTSLNEQFF,TGTGCCATGGGGACTAGCCTCAATGAGCAGTTCTTC
TRBV7-2,TRBJ2-1,14,many,-,CASSLAQPYNEQFF,TGTGCCAGCAGCTTAGCACAGCCCTACAATGAGCAGTTCTTC
TRBV4-3,TRBJ2-3,16,-,-,CASSQAPQPLTDTQYF,TGCGCCAGCAGCCAAGCTCCCCAACCCCTCACAGATACGCAGTATTTT
TRBV5-4,TRBJ2-6,13,-,-,CASSLSGANVLTF,TGTGCCAGCAGCTTGAGTGGGGCCAACGTCCTGACTTTC
TRBV7-9,TRBJ2-1,15,few,-,CASSLVRSSYNEQFF,TGTGCCAGCAGCTTAGTAAGGAGCTCCTACAATGAGCAGTTCTTC
TRBV7-2,TRBJ2-5,14,-,-,CASRSQIYQETQYF,TGTGCCAGCAGATCACAGATCTACCAAGAGACCCAGTACTTC
TRBV28,TRBJ2-1,13,-,-,CASRPLGVGEQFF,TGTGCCAGCAGACCCCTTGGGGTTGGTGAGCAGTTCTTC
TRBV7-6,TRBJ1-2,13,-,-,CASSLEENYGYTF,TGTGCCAGCAGCTTAGAAGAGAACTATGGCTACACCTTC
TRBV7-9,TRBJ2-2,11,few,-,CASSPRGELFF,TGTGCCAGCAGCCCCCGTGGGGAGCTGTTTTTT
TRBV4-3,TRBJ2-4,17,few,TRBD1,CASSQGWTGGAKNIQYF,TGCGCCAGCAGCCAAGGTTGGACAGGGGGAGCCAAAAACATTCAGTACTTC
TRBV7-2,TRBJ2-7,14,-,-,CASSRPSGGDEQYF,TGTGCCAGCAGTCGTCCCTCAGGTGGCGACGAGCAGTACTTC
TRBV6-6,TRBJ1-1,13,many,TRBD1,CASTVSGGTEAFF,TGTGCCAGCACGGTGTCAGGGGGCACTGAAGCTTTCTTT
TRBV5-6,TRBJ2-1,15,once,TRBD1,CASSLIGQGYNEQFF,TGTGCCAGCAGCTTGATTGGACAGGGGTACAATGAGCAGTTCTTC
TRBV5-6,TRBJ2-4,16,many,-,CASSYQQAIAKNIQYF,TGTGCCAGCAGCTATCAACAGGCGATAGCCAAAAACATTCAGTACTTC
TRBV7-9,TRBJ1-2,13,-,-,CASSPQGPIGYTF,TGTGCCAGCAGCCCCCAGGGTCCTATTGGCTACACCTTC
TRBV19,TRBJ1-4,13,many,-,CATHRATNEKLFF,TGTGCCACCCACAGGGCAACTAATGAAAAACTGTTTTTT
TRBV4-1,TRBJ2-7,12,few,-,CASSQEGNEQYF,TGCGCCAGCAGCCAAGAGGGCAACGAGCAGTACTTC
TRBV7-3,TRBJ2-3,14,few,-,CASSPKTRSDTQYF,TGTGCCAGCAGCCCGAAGACAAGGTCGGATACGCAGTATTTT
TRBV6-5,TRBJ1-2,15,-,-,CASSYSGDGSYGYTF,TGTGCCAGCAGTTACTCGGGGGATGGGTCCTATGGCTACACCTTC
TRBV9,TRBJ2-5,14,-,TRBD2,CASSVSGREETQYF,TGTGCCAGCAGCGTATCAGGGAGGGAAGAGACCCAGTACTTC
TRBV2,TRBJ2-1,15,-,TRBD2,CASSLLAGGYNEQFF,TGTGCCAGCAGTCTTCTAGCGGGGGGCTACAATGAGCAGTTCTTC
TRBV10-3,TRBJ2-7,13,few,-,CAISESQIHEQYF,TGTGCCATCAGTGAGTCCCAGATTCACGAGCAGTACTTC
TRBV27,TRBJ2-6,17,-,TRBD1,CASSFQFRGTGANVLTF,TGTGCCAGCAGTTTCCAATTCAGGGGGACTGGGGCCAACGTCCTGACTTTC
TRBV23-1,TRBJ1-6,17,-,-,CASSQSDESSYNSPLHF,TGCGCCAGCAGTCAATCTGACGAGAGCTCCTATAATTCACCCCTCCACTTT
TRBV19,TRBJ2-5,15,-,TRBD1,CASREGQADGETQYF,TGTGCCAGTAGAGAGGGACAGGCGGATGGAGAGACCCAGTACTTC
TRBV5-1,TRBJ2-7,13,few,TRBD1,CASQDRGPGEQYF,TGCGCCAGCCAGGACAGGGGGCCTGGCGAGCAGTACTTC
TRBV18,TRBJ2-5,14,-,-,CASSPSFAKETQYF,TGTGCCAGCTCACCATCCTTCGCAAAAGAGACCCAGTACTTC
TRBV18,TRBJ2-7,14,-,TRBD1,CASSLRQGYYEQYF,TGTGCCAGCTCACTTCGACAGGGGTACTACGAGCAGTACTTC